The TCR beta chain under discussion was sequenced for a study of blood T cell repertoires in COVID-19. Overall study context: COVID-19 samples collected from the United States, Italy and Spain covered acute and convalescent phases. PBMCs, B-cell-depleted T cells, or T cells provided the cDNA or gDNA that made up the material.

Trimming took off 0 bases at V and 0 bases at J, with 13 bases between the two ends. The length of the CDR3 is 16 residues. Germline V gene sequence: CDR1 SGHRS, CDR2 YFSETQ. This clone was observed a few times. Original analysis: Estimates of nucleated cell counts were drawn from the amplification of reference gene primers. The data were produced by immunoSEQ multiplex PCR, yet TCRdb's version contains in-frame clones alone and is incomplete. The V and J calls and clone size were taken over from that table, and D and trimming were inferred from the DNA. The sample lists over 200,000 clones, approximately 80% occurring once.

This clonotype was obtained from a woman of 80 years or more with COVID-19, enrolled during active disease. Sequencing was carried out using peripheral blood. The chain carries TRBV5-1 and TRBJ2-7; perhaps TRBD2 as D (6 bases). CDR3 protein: CASSLASGLSSYEQYF. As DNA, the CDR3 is TGCGCCAGCAGCTTGGCCTCGGGACTCAGCTCCTACGAGCAGTACTTC.